This entry concerns a single TCR beta chain. Its antigen is undetermined. CDR1 and CDR2 from the germline V gene are SGHTA and FQGNSA. The ends lost 6 bases at V and 7 bases at J; junction bases unmatched: 14. The CDR3 is 16 amino acids. This entry is derived from a study of CD4 T cells in relation to SARS-CoV-2 and coronaviruses. The unexposed donors gave CD4+ T cells in about 2011-2018, prior to COVID-19. CD4+ T cells were isolated from the cells after around 11 days of culture. Profiling relied on immunoSEQ multiplex PCR, and the TCRdb table lists in-frame clones only, not all of them. The sample carries around 15,000 clones, 80% to 85% recorded once.

The sequence derives from a human donor in good health. The sample taken for sequencing was CD4+ T cells from PBMCs, cultured in vitro. This rearrangement joins TRBV7-2 to TRBJ2-7; the match to TRBD2 covers 11 bases. CDR3 region: CASRPILAGGLREQYF. The CDR3 bases are TGTGCCAGCAGACCCATCCTAGCGGGGGGCCTGAGGGAGCAGTACTTC. Full variable domain (rest looked up from reference TRBV7-2 and TRBJ2-7): GAGVSQSPSNKVTEKGKDVELRCDPISGHTALYWYRQSLGQGLEFLIYFQGNSAPDKSGLPSDRFSAERTGGSVSTLTIQRTQQEDSAVYLCASRPILAGGLREQYFGPGTRLTVT.